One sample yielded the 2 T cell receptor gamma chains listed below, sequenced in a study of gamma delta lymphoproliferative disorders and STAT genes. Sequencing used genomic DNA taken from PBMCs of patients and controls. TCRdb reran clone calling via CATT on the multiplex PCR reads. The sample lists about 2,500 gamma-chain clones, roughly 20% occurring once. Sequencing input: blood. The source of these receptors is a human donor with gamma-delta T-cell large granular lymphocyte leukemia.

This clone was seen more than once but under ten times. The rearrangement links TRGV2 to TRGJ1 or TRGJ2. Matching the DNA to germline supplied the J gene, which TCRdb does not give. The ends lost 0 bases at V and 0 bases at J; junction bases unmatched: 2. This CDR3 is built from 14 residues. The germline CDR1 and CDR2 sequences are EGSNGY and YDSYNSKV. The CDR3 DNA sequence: TGTGCCACCTGGGACGGGCAGAATTATTATAAGAAACTCTTT. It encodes CATWDGQNYYKKLF.

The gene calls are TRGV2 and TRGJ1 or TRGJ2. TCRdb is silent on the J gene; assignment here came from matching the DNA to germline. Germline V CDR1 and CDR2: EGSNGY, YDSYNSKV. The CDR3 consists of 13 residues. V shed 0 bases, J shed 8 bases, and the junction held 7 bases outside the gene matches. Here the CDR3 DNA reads TGTGCCACCTGGGACGGGCGGCCTGATAAGAAACTCTTT. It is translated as CATWDGRPDKKLF.